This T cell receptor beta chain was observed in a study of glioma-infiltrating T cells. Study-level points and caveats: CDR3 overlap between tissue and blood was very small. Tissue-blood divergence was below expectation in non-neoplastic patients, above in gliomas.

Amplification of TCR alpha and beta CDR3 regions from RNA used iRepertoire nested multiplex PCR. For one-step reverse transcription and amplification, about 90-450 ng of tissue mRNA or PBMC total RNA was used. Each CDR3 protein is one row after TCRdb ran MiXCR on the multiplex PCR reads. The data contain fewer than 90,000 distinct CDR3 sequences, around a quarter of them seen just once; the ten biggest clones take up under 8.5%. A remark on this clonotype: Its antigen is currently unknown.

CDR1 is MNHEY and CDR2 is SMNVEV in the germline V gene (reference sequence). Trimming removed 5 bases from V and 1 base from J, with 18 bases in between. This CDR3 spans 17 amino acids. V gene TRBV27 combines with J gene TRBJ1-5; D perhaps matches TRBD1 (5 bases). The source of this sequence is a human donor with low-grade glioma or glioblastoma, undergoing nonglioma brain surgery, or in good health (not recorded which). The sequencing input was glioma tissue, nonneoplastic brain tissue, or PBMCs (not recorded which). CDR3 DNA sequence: TGTGCCAGCAGTCCTGACGTCGGGACTACCAGCAATCAGCCCCAGCATTTT. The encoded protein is CASSPDVGTTSNQPQHF.